This entry describes one T cell receptor (beta chain). The sample holds other DNA sequences that translate to the same CDR3. The data belong to a study of shared clonotypes between healthy human individuals. The repertoire was sequenced with immunoSEQ multiplex PCR; TCRdb's copy has only in-frame clones and lacks some. The profile covers more than 1,200,000 clones, with approximately 98.5% appearing a single time and around 0.38% taken by the ten largest. The specimen was naive CD4+ T cells sorted from blood. The subset is: CD45RA+ positively selected. The sequence derives from a man aged 30-40 years in good health.

The DNA of the CDR3 is TGCAGTGCCTCCGTTGGGGAGACCCAGTACTTC. It is translated as CSASVGETQYF. The rearrangement joins TRBV20-1 to TRBJ2-5; D gene unclear. V was shortened by 6 bases and J by 5 bases, with 10 bases between the two germline ends. This CDR3 has 11 residues. Per germline, CDR1 DFQATT and CDR2 SNEGSKA (reference sequence).